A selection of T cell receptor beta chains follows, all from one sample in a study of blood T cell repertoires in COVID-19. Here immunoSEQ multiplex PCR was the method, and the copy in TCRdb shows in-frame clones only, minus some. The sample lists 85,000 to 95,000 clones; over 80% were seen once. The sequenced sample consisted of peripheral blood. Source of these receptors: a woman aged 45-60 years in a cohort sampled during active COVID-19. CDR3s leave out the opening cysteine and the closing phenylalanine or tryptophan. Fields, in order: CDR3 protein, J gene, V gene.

CDR3 protein: ASSLAERTEAF; J gene: TRBJ1-1; V gene: TRBV7-3
CDR3 protein: ASSSRTVYSNQPQH; J gene: TRBJ1-5; V gene: TRBV6-6
CDR3 protein: ASSDSGGAYEQY; J gene: TRBJ2-7; V gene: TRBV5-1
CDR3 protein: ASKAGEYYEQY; J gene: TRBJ2-7; V gene: TRBV2
CDR3 protein: ASSLSLYTIY; J gene: TRBJ1-3; V gene: TRBV7-9
CDR3 protein: ASSLTDPYEQY; J gene: TRBJ2-7; V gene: TRBV11-2
CDR3 protein: ASSKGVKETQY; J gene: TRBJ2-5; V gene: TRBV19
CDR3 protein: ASSYLKRWPRGGYT; J gene: TRBJ1-2; V gene: TRBV6-2/TRBV6-3
CDR3 protein: ASSQVSTERRGKAF; J gene: TRBJ1-1; V gene: TRBV3-1/TRBV3-2
CDR3 protein: ASSKGTSGSGNTGELF; J gene: TRBJ2-2; V gene: TRBV21-1
CDR3 protein: ASSSGGRKYGYT; J gene: TRBJ1-2; V gene: TRBV6-2/TRBV6-3
CDR3 protein: ASSPTRRGKETQY; J gene: TRBJ2-5; V gene: TRBV11-3
CDR3 protein: ASRTGLPGTDTQY; J gene: TRBJ2-3; V gene: TRBV13
CDR3 protein: ASSLGGRGRNYGYT; J gene: TRBJ1-2; V gene: TRBV7-8
CDR3 protein: ASSYRQGMGGYT; J gene: TRBJ1-2; V gene: TRBV5-4
CDR3 protein: ASSPGQGFGYT; J gene: TRBJ1-2; V gene: TRBV11-2
CDR3 protein: ASSLEGLGTGGSEQF; J gene: TRBJ2-1; V gene: TRBV7-3
CDR3 protein: ASRGTGINYGYT; J gene: TRBJ1-2; V gene: TRBV6-5
CDR3 protein: ASSQEGQGASGNTIY; J gene: TRBJ1-3; V gene: TRBV4-1
CDR3 protein: ASRELAGGYTGELF; J gene: TRBJ2-2; V gene: TRBV2
CDR3 protein: ASSLGGTDNEKLF; J gene: TRBJ1-4; V gene: TRBV7-9
CDR3 protein: ASSTLAHEAF; J gene: TRBJ1-1; V gene: TRBV12-3/TRBV12-4
CDR3 protein: ASRDPGQGGDEQY; J gene: TRBJ2-7; V gene: TRBV7-9
CDR3 protein: ASSPGAHSYEQY; J gene: TRBJ2-7; V gene: TRBV19
CDR3 protein: ASSLADSSSGNTIY; J gene: TRBJ1-3; V gene: TRBV11-1
CDR3 protein: SVSRSYEQY; J gene: TRBJ2-7; V gene: TRBV29-1
CDR3 protein: ASSQGGTIGYT; J gene: TRBJ1-2; V gene: TRBV3-1/TRBV3-2
CDR3 protein: ASSLRYGDTEAF; J gene: TRBJ1-1; V gene: TRBV5-4
CDR3 protein: ASSLGLAVTTDTQY; J gene: TRBJ2-3; V gene: TRBV5-1
CDR3 protein: ATSDSATGGMGNQPQH; J gene: TRBJ1-5; V gene: TRBV24-1
CDR3 protein: ASSQVRGADYGYT; J gene: TRBJ1-2; V gene: TRBV3-1/TRBV3-2
CDR3 protein: ASSVQGQGAGEQY; J gene: TRBJ2-7; V gene: TRBV27
CDR3 protein: ASSQDRVGGNQPQH; J gene: TRBJ1-5; V gene: TRBV7-9
CDR3 protein: ASSPGQRSTGELF; J gene: TRBJ2-2; V gene: TRBV18
CDR3 protein: ASTQQVQETQY; J gene: TRBJ2-5; V gene: TRBV12-3/TRBV12-4
CDR3 protein: ASSRGGTEAF; J gene: TRBJ1-1; V gene: TRBV7-9
CDR3 protein: ASSLTTGSYNEQF; J gene: TRBJ2-1; V gene: TRBV11-3
CDR3 protein: ASRGNNIQY; J gene: TRBJ2-4; V gene: TRBV2
CDR3 protein: ASSEGVNTEAF; J gene: TRBJ1-1; V gene: TRBV9
CDR3 protein: ASSLADFRMAYEQY; J gene: TRBJ2-7; V gene: TRBV7-8
CDR3 protein: ASSRYEGGFLEQY; J gene: TRBJ2-7; V gene: TRBV5-6
CDR3 protein: ASSQGVGGAQH; J gene: TRBJ1-5; V gene: TRBV3-1/TRBV3-2
CDR3 protein: ASSRGGRNRETQY; J gene: TRBJ2-5; V gene: TRBV19
CDR3 protein: ASSLDRGAEKLF; J gene: TRBJ1-4; V gene: TRBV3-1/TRBV3-2
CDR3 protein: ASGTGERKLF; J gene: TRBJ1-4; V gene: TRBV11-2
CDR3 protein: ASSPGNTEAF; J gene: TRBJ1-1; V gene: TRBV5-1
CDR3 protein: ASLVGGALAGLTYNEQF; J gene: TRBJ2-1; V gene: TRBV28
CDR3 protein: ASSWRVGSDEQF; J gene: TRBJ2-1; V gene: TRBV11-2
CDR3 protein: ACKGRGLPNQPQH; J gene: TRBJ1-5; V gene: TRBV30
CDR3 protein: ASSLEAGPDRGHEQY; J gene: TRBJ2-7; V gene: TRBV4-2
CDR3 protein: SASPGTFYSTSYEQY; J gene: TRBJ2-7; V gene: TRBV20-1
CDR3 protein: ATSRTGLAPGGQF; J gene: TRBJ2-1; V gene: TRBV15
CDR3 protein: ASSPGALNYEQY; J gene: TRBJ2-7; V gene: TRBV19